The rows below give T cell receptor beta chains drawn from one sample of a study of blood T cell repertoires in COVID-19. The table came from immunoSEQ multiplex PCR; TCRdb's copy has only in-frame clones and leaves some out. This sample has 150,000 or so clones; more than 80% occur once, and the top ten carry less than 0.6%. Material: peripheral blood. The receptors here all came from a middle-aged man with acute or convalescent COVID-19. CDR3s include the opening cysteine and the closing phenylalanine or tryptophan. Fields, in order: D gene, V gene, clone size, J gene, CDR3 DNA, CDR3 protein. The D gene is left open where the match is weak. Only some rows state a clone size, as once, few, many or a class for expanded clones.

D gene: TRBD1; V gene: TRBV10-3; clone size: NA; J gene: TRBJ2-1; CDR3 DNA: TGTGCCATCAGTGACATCAGGGGGACCTCCTACAATGAGCAGTTCTTC; CDR3 protein: CAISDIRGTSYNEQFF
D gene: NA; V gene: TRBV6-5; clone size: NA; J gene: TRBJ2-1; CDR3 DNA: TGTGCCAGCAGTTACGGACAGTCAGGCAATGAGCAGTTCTTC; CDR3 protein: CASSYGQSGNEQFF
D gene: NA; V gene: TRBV18; clone size: NA; J gene: TRBJ2-2; CDR3 DNA: TGTGCCAGCTCACCGCCTGGGAGCCAAAACACCGGGGAGCTGTTTTTT; CDR3 protein: CASSPPGSQNTGELFF
D gene: NA; V gene: TRBV28; clone size: NA; J gene: TRBJ1-2; CDR3 DNA: TGTGCCAGCAGGGGGACTGGCCAGTCGTCGGTCTATGGCTACACCTTC; CDR3 protein: CASRGTGQSSVYGYTF
D gene: NA; V gene: TRBV19; clone size: NA; J gene: TRBJ2-2; CDR3 DNA: TGTGCCAGTAGTAAAGGACAGGGAGGGACCGGGGAGCTGTTTTTT; CDR3 protein: CASSKGQGGTGELFF
D gene: TRBD1; V gene: TRBV28; clone size: NA; J gene: TRBJ1-2; CDR3 DNA: TGTGCCAGCAGTCCCCTGGGCAGGGGGAGCGATGGCTACACCTTC; CDR3 protein: CASSPLGRGSDGYTF
D gene: NA; V gene: TRBV10-3; clone size: NA; J gene: TRBJ2-7; CDR3 DNA: TGTGCCATCAGGGAGAGCTCGGAGTTTCGGCAGTACTTC; CDR3 protein: CAIRESSEFRQYF
D gene: TRBD1; V gene: TRBV9; clone size: NA; J gene: TRBJ1-6; CDR3 DNA: TGTGCCAGCAGCGCGCGGCCGGGACAGGGGACCTCACCCCTCCACTTT; CDR3 protein: CASSARPGQGTSPLHF
D gene: TRBD1; V gene: TRBV2; clone size: NA; J gene: TRBJ2-3; CDR3 DNA: TGTGCCAGCAGTGGGGACAGCTCTAGCACAGATACGCAGTATTTT; CDR3 protein: CASSGDSSSTDTQYF
D gene: NA; V gene: TRBV3-1/TRBV3-2; clone size: few; J gene: TRBJ1-1; CDR3 DNA: TGTGCCAGCAGCCAAGATCAGATGAACACTGAAGCTTTCTTT; CDR3 protein: CASSQDQMNTEAFF
D gene: NA; V gene: TRBV2; clone size: NA; J gene: TRBJ1-6; CDR3 DNA: TGTGCCAGCAGTGACCCCAGCTCCTATAATTCACCCCTCCACTTT; CDR3 protein: CASSDPSSYNSPLHF
D gene: NA; V gene: TRBV10-3; clone size: NA; J gene: TRBJ2-5; CDR3 DNA: TGTGCCATCAGTGAGATGCAGGAAGAGACCCAGTACTTC; CDR3 protein: CAISEMQEETQYF
D gene: NA; V gene: TRBV29-1; clone size: NA; J gene: TRBJ1-2; CDR3 DNA: TGCAGCGTTGTGAGCGGGACCTATGGCTACACCTTC; CDR3 protein: CSVVSGTYGYTF
D gene: TRBD1; V gene: TRBV27; clone size: NA; J gene: TRBJ1-2; CDR3 DNA: TGTGCCAGCAGTCTAACAGGGGGCATTGGCTATGGCTACACCTTC; CDR3 protein: CASSLTGGIGYGYTF
D gene: TRBD2; V gene: TRBV5-1; clone size: NA; J gene: TRBJ2-7; CDR3 DNA: TGCGCCAGCAGCCACGGGACTCCCGGGAGGTCCTACGAGCAGTACTTC; CDR3 protein: CASSHGTPGRSYEQYF
D gene: NA; V gene: TRBV5-1; clone size: NA; J gene: TRBJ2-2; CDR3 DNA: TGCGCCAGCAGCTTCCGCGGAAACACCGGGGAGCTGTTTTTT; CDR3 protein: CASSFRGNTGELFF
D gene: NA; V gene: TRBV11-3; clone size: NA; J gene: TRBJ1-1; CDR3 DNA: TGTGCCAGCAGCTTAGATCAATCCGGGGAAGCTTTCTTT; CDR3 protein: CASSLDQSGEAFF
D gene: NA; V gene: TRBV7-9; clone size: NA; J gene: TRBJ2-2; CDR3 DNA: TGTGCCAGCAGCCCCCCGGACACAGCGACCACCGGGGAGCTGTTTTTT; CDR3 protein: CASSPPDTATTGELFF
D gene: NA; V gene: TRBV7-9; clone size: NA; J gene: TRBJ2-1; CDR3 DNA: TGTGCCAGCAGCCTCTCCGGGAGTTACAATGAGCAGTTCTTC; CDR3 protein: CASSLSGSYNEQFF
D gene: TRBD1; V gene: TRBV10-3; clone size: NA; J gene: TRBJ2-1; CDR3 DNA: TGTGCCATCACCGGGACAGTGACCAATGAGCAGTTCTTC; CDR3 protein: CAITGTVTNEQFF
D gene: NA; V gene: TRBV7-3; clone size: NA; J gene: TRBJ2-7; CDR3 DNA: TGTGCCAGCAGCCGTGGAGGACCGCCCCTCGAGCAGTACTTC; CDR3 protein: CASSRGGPPLEQYF
D gene: TRBD1; V gene: TRBV30; clone size: NA; J gene: TRBJ1-5; CDR3 DNA: TGTGCCTGGAGTAAAGGGGGCGGTGGTCAGCCCCAGCATTTT; CDR3 protein: CAWSKGGGGQPQHF
D gene: TRBD2; V gene: TRBV3-1/TRBV3-2; clone size: NA; J gene: TRBJ2-1; CDR3 DNA: TGTGCCAGCAGCCAAGGCGGGACTAGCGGGAAGGTTGAGCAGTTCTTC; CDR3 protein: CASSQGGTSGKVEQFF
D gene: NA; V gene: TRBV20-1; clone size: NA; J gene: TRBJ1-2; CDR3 DNA: TGCAGTGCCAAGTCACGGTATGGCTACACCTTC; CDR3 protein: CSAKSRYGYTF